This TCR beta chain is from a study of Ad26.COV2.S vaccination and SARS-CoV-2 variants. Study summary: Each vaccinee took Ad26.COV2.S intramuscularly, once or twice 56 days apart. Study-wide results and caveats: Reported findings describe substantial breadth in spike-specific CD8+ and CD4+ T cell responses following vaccination. The TCR-based breadth and depth measures might underestimate overall T cell responses. Vaccine recipients surpassed placebo recipients in spike-specific TCR breadth.

Assay used: immunoSEQ multiplex PCR; TCRdb lists only in-frame clones, some missing. The repertoire consists of about 680,000 clones, with 89% occurring once and the leading ten covering approximately 1.5%. Treatment here: some 20 received Ad26.COV2.S at low or high dose, single or two shots; a few received placebo; per-sample allocation not given. All samples were drawn on day 63, counting from the first vaccine or placebo injection. The CDR3 is 15 residues long. In germline, CDR1 is KGHSH, CDR2 LQKENI. Trimming took 4 bases from V and 1 from J, leaving 10 bases between them. As for this clone: Its antigen is not identified.

V usage is TRBV18 and J usage is TRBJ2-2; D call uncertain. The clonotype originates from a person aged 18-65 years who received the Ad26.COV2.S COVID-19 vaccine or a placebo. The input for sequencing was peripheral blood, taken in a trial of Ad26.COV2.S vaccine versus placebo. This chain's CDR3 is CASSLAEGNTGELFF. CDR3 DNA sequence: TGTGCCAGCTCACTAGCCGAAGGGAACACCGGGGAGCTGTTTTTT.